The clone carrying this TCR beta chain showed up just once. V dropped 5 bases and J dropped 5; count of bases not matched to a gene: 8. The CDR3 length is 16 residues. CDR1 and CDR2 (germline): MGHRA, YSYEKL. These data come from a study of blood T cell repertoires in COVID-19. Overall study context: Acute-phase and convalescent COVID-19 samples originated in the United States, Italy and Spain. T cells, B-cell-depleted T cells, or PBMCs provided the cDNA or gDNA that served as material.

Authors' data handling: Amplifying reference gene primers gave estimates of nucleated cell counts. Sequenced by immunoSEQ multiplex PCR; TCRdb stores in-frame clones only, minus some. Clone size and V and J calls were adopted from that table, with D and trimming inferred from the DNA. The table records roughly 260,000 clones, less than 85% of them present only once. This TCR was sampled from a woman of 80 years or more with active or convalescent COVID-19. Sequenced sample: peripheral blood. The chain combines TRBV4-1 with TRBJ2-1, with 11 positions matching TRBD2. The CDR3 loop is CASSFHSGGADNEQFF. The CDR3 nucleotides read TGCGCCAGCAGCTTCCATAGCGGGGGGGCCGACAATGAGCAGTTCTTC.